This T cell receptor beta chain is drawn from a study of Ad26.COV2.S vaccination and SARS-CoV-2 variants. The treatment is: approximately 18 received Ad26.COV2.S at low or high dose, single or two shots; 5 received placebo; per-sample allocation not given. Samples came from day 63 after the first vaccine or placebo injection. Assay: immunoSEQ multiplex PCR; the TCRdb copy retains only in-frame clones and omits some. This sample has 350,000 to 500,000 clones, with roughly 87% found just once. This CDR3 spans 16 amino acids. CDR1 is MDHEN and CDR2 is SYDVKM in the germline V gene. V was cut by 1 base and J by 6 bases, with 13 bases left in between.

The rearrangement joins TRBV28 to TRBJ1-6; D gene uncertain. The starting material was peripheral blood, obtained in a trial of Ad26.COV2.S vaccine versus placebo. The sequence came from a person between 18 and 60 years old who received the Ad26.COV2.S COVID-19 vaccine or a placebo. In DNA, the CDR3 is TGTGCCAGCAGTTTATCTGCGATAATGGGTAATTCACCCCTCCACTTT. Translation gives CASSLSAIMGNSPLHF. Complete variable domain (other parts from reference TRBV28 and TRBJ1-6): DVKVTQSSRYLVKRTGEKVFLECVQDMDHENMFWYRQDPGLGLRLIYFSYDVKMKEKGDIPEGYSVSREKKERFSLILESASTNQTSMYLCASSLSAIMGNSPLHFGNGTRLTVT.